This T cell receptor beta chain originates from a study of metastatic and nonmetastatic thyroid tumors. TCRdb re-called the PCR reads via MiXCR. The table shows roughly 50,000 clones, with less than 25% occurring only once. This clone was counted many times. V lost 4 bases to trimming and J lost 12 bases, with 18 bases between them. This CDR3 comprises 13 residues. Germline-derived CDR1 and CDR2 are MNHEY and SMNVEV (reference sequence). Each patient went into thyroid surgery without having received any treatment. Sequencing was done on a sample of blood. V gene TRBV27 combines with J gene TRBJ1-1, with D unclear. The receptor was isolated from a male donor with papillary thyroid cancer or a benign thyroid nodule (not recorded which). Some clones in this sample may be carry-over from other donors' samples. This CDR3 reads CASSSPSPPETFF. The CDR3 DNA follows: TGTGCCAGCAGTTCCCCTTCCCCGCCTGAGACTTTCTTT.